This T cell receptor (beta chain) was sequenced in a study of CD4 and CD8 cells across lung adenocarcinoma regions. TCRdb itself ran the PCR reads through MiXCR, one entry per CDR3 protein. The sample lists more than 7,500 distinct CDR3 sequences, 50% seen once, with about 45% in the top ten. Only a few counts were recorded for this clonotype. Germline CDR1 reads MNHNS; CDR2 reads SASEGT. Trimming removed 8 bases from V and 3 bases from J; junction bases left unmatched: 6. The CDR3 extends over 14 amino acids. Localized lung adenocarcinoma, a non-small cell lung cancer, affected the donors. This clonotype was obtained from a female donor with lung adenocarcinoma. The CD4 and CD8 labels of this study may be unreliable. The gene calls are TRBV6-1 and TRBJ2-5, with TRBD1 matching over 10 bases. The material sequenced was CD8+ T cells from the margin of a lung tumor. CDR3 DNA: TGTGCCAGCTCTCGGACAGGGGGGGAAGAGACCCAGTACTTC. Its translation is CASSRTGGEETQYF.